This TCR beta chain came from a study of shared clonotypes between healthy human individuals. This clone was recorded once. The antigen remains unidentified. Study-wide points: Deeper or shallower sequencing was expected to change how clonotypes are shared among donors.

TCRdb's table, derived via immunoSEQ multiplex PCR, lists solely in-frame clones and lacks some. The sample carries a few million clones, less than 95% recorded once. Sequences were obtained from naive CD4+ T cells from PBMCs. Noted subset: CD45RA+ positively selected. This receptor was taken from a man between 18 and 35 years old in good health. Some clones in this sample may be carry-over from other donors' samples.

The CDR3: CASSRGGAGANVLTF. CDR3 nucleotide sequence: TGTGCCAGCAGTCGCGGGGGCGCTGGGGCCAACGTCCTGACTTTC. The gene calls are TRBV6-5 and TRBJ2-6; weak D call: TRBD2 (7 bases). The germline V gene encodes CDR1 MNHEY and CDR2 SVGAGI. This CDR3 comprises 15 residues. V lost 5 bases, J lost 2 bases, and 10 bases lay in between.